Below are 3 T cell receptor beta chains sequenced from a single sample in a study of cytomegalovirus exposure and HLA in healthy donors. Primers included in the PCR were 60 Vbeta and 13 Jbeta primers. This table comes from immunoSEQ multiplex PCR, and its TCRdb copy is limited to in-frame clones, with some not included. The table has about 130,000 clones, about 78% seen once. Material: PBMCs. The source of these receptors is a female donor in good health and CMV-seronegative.

This rearrangement joins TRBV7-3 to TRBJ2-1; 7 bases map to TRBD2. V lost 2 bases and J lost 7; bases outside the gene matches: 8. This CDR3 is 15 amino acids long. CDR1 and CDR2 from the germline V gene are SGHTA and FQGTGA. DNA of the CDR3: TGTGCCAGCAGCTTAGAAGCGGGACTATGGAATGAGCAGTTCTTC. It codes for CASSLEAGLWNEQFF.

This CDR3 is CASSLSPTQETQYF. The CDR3 nucleotides read TGTGCCAGTAGTCTCTCACCCACTCAAGAGACCCAGTACTTC. J is TRBJ2-5 and V is TRBV19; D remains unclear. From germline, CDR1 is LNHDA and CDR2 SQIVND (reference sequence). This CDR3 has 14 amino acids. V shed 5 bases and J shed 2 bases, with 12 bases lying between them.

The chain recombines TRBV5-4 with TRBJ2-5; D is perhaps TRBD2 (7 bases). V dropped 7 bases and J dropped 3 bases, with 16 bases sitting between them. CDR3 size: 14 residues. Per the germline V gene, CDR1 is SGHNT and CDR2 is YYREEE (reference sequence). Written as DNA, the CDR3 is TGTGCCAGCGGAGAAGGGGGGGGAGAAGAGACCCAGTACTTC. Encoded protein: CASGEGGGEETQYF.